The rows below give T cell receptor beta chains drawn from one sample of a study of T-cell memory formation after mild COVID-19. MiXCR, run by TCRdb on the 5' RACE reads, gives a single entry per CDR3 protein. The table includes roughly 610,000 distinct CDR3 sequences, about 18% detected once. The sample taken for sequencing was PBMCs or a T cell subset sorted from them (not recorded which). The receptors originated from an adult woman who had mild COVID-19 (a few samples of this study predate the infection). Cell type and time point are not known. The CDR3 runs from the conserved cysteine through the conserved F or W. The size field is filled for only some rows; it gives once, few, many or a size class.

>TRBJ2-1|few|TRBV6-2/TRBV6-3
CASKGAGGTNEQFF
>TRBJ1-2|-|TRBV7-9
CASSEDLGYGYTF
>TRBJ2-1|-|TRBV5-1
CASSPGTRSSYNEQFF
>TRBJ1-2|few|TRBV7-8
CASSASPGGGGYTF
>TRBJ2-4|-|TRBV5-1
CASSLGQGGDIQYF
>TRBJ2-1|-|TRBV15
CATSSHGAGNEQFF
>TRBJ2-1|-|TRBV20-1
CSVRAARITDEQFF
>TRBJ2-7|few|TRBV24-1
CATSEAHGPLEQYF
>TRBJ2-3|many|TRBV7-2
CASSPTSGGGDTQYF
>TRBJ1-2|-|TRBV6-2/TRBV6-3
CASSYAGQVYGYTF
>TRBJ2-7|few|TRBV12-3/TRBV12-4
CASSFRHEQYF
>TRBJ1-1|-|TRBV20-1
CSASEQGSTEAFF
>TRBJ1-2|-|TRBV6-5
CASSSPGRLNYGYTF
>TRBJ2-1|-|TRBV21-1
CASSLRLAGMVGEQFF
>TRBJ1-1|many|TRBV29-1
CSGDRKNTEAFF
>TRBJ1-1|few|TRBV20-1
CSARGRDRVFEAFF
>TRBJ2-1|few|TRBV13
CASSSGLAGFLDEQFF
>TRBJ1-5|few|TRBV12-3/TRBV12-4
CASSLGFPRPQHF
>TRBJ1-1|few|TRBV6-5
CASSYEGSNTEAFF
>TRBJ1-2|-|TRBV5-5
CASSLAPSRGYGYTF
>TRBJ2-1|few|TRBV4-3
CASSQGEPSNEQFF
>TRBJ2-5|-|TRBV30
CAWSPTAGGETQYF
>TRBJ1-2|-|TRBV6-6
CASRGGLTGHGYTF
>TRBJ2-7|few|TRBV6-5
CASSSLGVNEQYF
>TRBJ2-1|-|TRBV7-2
CASSLAGGRDEQFF
>TRBJ1-1|-|TRBV19
CASSGGRRAVYTEAFF
>TRBJ1-1|-|TRBV2
CASNQGLAEAFF
>TRBJ2-7|few|TRBV7-9
CASSSTGGNFYEQYF
>TRBJ2-3|many|TRBV29-1
CSVVRRYKGFGTDTQYF
>TRBJ1-1|-|TRBV20-1
CSARDQPGTEAFF
>TRBJ1-1|few|TRBV29-1
CSVLPGTAKNTEAFF
>TRBJ2-7|-|TRBV19
CASSPTGAGEQYF
>TRBJ2-3|few|TRBV6-4
CASSDISGADTQYF